The clone carrying this T cell receptor (beta chain) was observed a few times. Its antigen remains unknown. This sample was taken from a study of T-cell memory formation after mild COVID-19. Study results and limitations: CD4/CD8 balance held among clones contracting day 15 to 85, and later expanders leaned CD4+.

After 5'RACE with constant-segment primers, TCR alpha and TCR beta cDNA libraries carrying sample barcodes and UMIs were obtained. MiXCR was run by TCRdb on the 5' RACE reads, yielding one entry per CDR3 protein. This sample has 120,000 or so distinct CDR3 sequences, with 15% to 20% found just once. The J segment lost 9 bases and the V segment lost 6 bases, leaving 9 bases of the junction unmatched. Per germline, CDR1 MNHEY and CDR2 SVGEGT. The CDR3 loop spans 15 amino acids. The sequence was obtained from an adult woman who had mild COVID-19 (a few samples of this study predate the infection). Cell type and time point are not known. The sample consisted of PBMCs or a T cell subset sorted from them (not recorded which). The chain uses TRBV6-2 or TRBV6-3 and TRBJ2-7; TRBD2 matches 15 bases. CDR3 bases: TGTGCCAGCAGACGGACTAGCGGGAGGGCCGGGGGGCAGTACTTC. Encoded protein: CASRRTSGRAGGQYF.